This record concerns one T cell receptor (beta chain) sequence. Per germline, CDR1 SEHNR and CDR2 FQNEAQ (reference sequence). The CDR3 covers 15 residues. With V trimmed by 3 bases and J by 4 bases, 3 bases remained unmatched. Produced via immunoSEQ multiplex PCR; TCRdb's table is partial and in-frame only. This sample has about 120,000 clones, with 87% found just once. This sample is drawn from a study of T cell responses to AZD1222 COVID-19 vaccine. The clonotype was recovered from an adult in good health. This specimen was peripheral blood, taken on day 0 of AZD1222 vaccination. The gene calls are TRBV7-9 and TRBJ2-2; the match to TRBD1 covers 9 bases. This CDR3 reads CASSLGQGLTGELFF. DNA for the CDR3: TGTGCCAGCAGCTTGGGACAGGGTCTCACCGGGGAGCTGTTTTTT.